This T cell receptor beta chain was observed in a study of blood T cell repertoires in COVID-19. About the research overall: Samples of COVID-19 (acute and convalescent) were obtained from the United States, Italy and Spain.

The V end lost 5 bases, the J end lost 13 bases, and 15 bases lay between the germline ends. CDR1 is MNHNY, CDR2 SVGAGI, per germline (reference sequence). The CDR3 is 13 amino acids. Data came from immunoSEQ multiplex PCR; TCRdb stores just in-frame clones and leaves some out. Altogether about 270,000 clones are present, under 90% being singletons, with the ten largest covering roughly 3%. The chain links TRBV6-6 to TRBJ1-6; unclear D gene. The receptor was isolated from a woman aged 18-29 years with acute or convalescent COVID-19. The sequenced sample was peripheral blood. The CDR3 bases are TGTGCCAGCAGTCACACCTTTTTACCCCCCCTCCACTTT. This sequence encodes CASSHTFLPPLHF.